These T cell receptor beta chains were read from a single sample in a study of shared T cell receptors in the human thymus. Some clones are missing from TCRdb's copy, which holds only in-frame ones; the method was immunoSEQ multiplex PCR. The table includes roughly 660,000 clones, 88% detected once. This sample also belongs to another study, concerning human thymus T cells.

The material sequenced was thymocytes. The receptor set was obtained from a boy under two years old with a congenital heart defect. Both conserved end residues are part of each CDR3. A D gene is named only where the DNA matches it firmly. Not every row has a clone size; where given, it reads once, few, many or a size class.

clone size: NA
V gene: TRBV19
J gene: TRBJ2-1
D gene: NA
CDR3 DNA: TGTGCCACCGGCGTGAAAGCGTGGAGGGGAAATGAGCAGTTCTTC
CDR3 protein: CATGVKAWRGNEQFF

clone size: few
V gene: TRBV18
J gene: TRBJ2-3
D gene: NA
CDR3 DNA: TGTGCCAGCTCGCCGACAGATAAAGTGACCTACACAGATACGCAGTATTTT
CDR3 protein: CASSPTDKVTYTDTQYF

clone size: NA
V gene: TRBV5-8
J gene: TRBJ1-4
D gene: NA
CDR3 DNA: TGTGCCAGCAGCTGGGGGGGCGGCAGCGAAAAACTGTTTTTT
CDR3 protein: CASSWGGGSEKLFF

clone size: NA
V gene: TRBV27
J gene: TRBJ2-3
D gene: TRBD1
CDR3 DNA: TGTGCCAGCCATAAGGACAGGATCAGCACAGATACGCAGTATTTT
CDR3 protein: CASHKDRISTDTQYF

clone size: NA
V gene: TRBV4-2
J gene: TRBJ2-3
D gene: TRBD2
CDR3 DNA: TGTGCCAGCAGCCAAAAGCGGGAGGCTGGGGCAGATACGCAGTATTTT
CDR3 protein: CASSQKREAGADTQYF

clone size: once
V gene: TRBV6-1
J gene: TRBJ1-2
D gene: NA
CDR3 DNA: TGTGCCAGTCGTTCCACAGGGCCCACTAACTATGGCTACACCTTC
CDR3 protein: CASRSTGPTNYGYTF

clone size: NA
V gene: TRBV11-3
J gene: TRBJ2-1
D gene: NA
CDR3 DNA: TGTGCCAGCAGGCCTGTCCGGGGAGCCCACAATGAGCAGTTCTTC
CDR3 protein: CASRPVRGAHNEQFF

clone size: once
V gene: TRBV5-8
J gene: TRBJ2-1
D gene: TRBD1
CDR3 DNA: TGTGCCAGCAGCTTGGCGGGACAGGGTGAGGAATGTGGGCAGTTCTTC
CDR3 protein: CASSLAGQGEECGQFF

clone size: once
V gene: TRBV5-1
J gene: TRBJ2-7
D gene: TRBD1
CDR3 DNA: TGCGCCAGCAGTTCCATTCCGGGACAGGTTTTCTACGAGCAGTACTTC
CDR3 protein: CASSSIPGQVFYEQYF

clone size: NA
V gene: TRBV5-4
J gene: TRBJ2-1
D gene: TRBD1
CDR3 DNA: TGTGCCAGCAGCTCGGACAGGGAAGTCGCACGCTCCTACAATGAGCAGTTCTTC
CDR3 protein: CASSSDREVARSYNEQFF

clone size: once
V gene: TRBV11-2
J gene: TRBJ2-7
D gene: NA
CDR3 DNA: TGTGCCAGCGGTGGGCAGGACAGCTCCTACGAGCAGTACTTC
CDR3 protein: CASGGQDSSYEQYF

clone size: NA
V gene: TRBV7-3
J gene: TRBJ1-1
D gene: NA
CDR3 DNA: TGTGCCAGCAGCTTAAGGGAGGGACACCCTGAAGCTTTCTTT
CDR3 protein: CASSLREGHPEAFF

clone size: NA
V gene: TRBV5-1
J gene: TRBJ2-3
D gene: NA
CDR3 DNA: TGCGCCAGCGAGCTAGCACCCGGGGCAGATACGCAGTATTTT
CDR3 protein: CASELAPGADTQYF

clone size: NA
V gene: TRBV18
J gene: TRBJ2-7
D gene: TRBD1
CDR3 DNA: TGTGCCAGCTCACCCCGGGACAGCTGCGAGCAGTACTTC
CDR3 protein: CASSPRDSCEQYF

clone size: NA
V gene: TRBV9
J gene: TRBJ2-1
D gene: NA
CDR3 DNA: TGTGCCAGCAGCCCGGAGAGCGCCCTATACAATGAGCAGTTCTTC
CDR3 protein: CASSPESALYNEQFF

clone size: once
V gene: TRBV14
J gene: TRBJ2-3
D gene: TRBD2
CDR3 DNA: TGTGCCAGCAGCCGGAGACTACCGGGAGGGGATACGCAGTATTTT
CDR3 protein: CASSRRLPGGDTQYF

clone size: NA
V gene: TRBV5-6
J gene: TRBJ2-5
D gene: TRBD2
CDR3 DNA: TGTGCCAGCAGCCCGATCCGCCTAGCGGAACCGCAAGAGACCCAGTACTTC
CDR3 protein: CASSPIRLAEPQETQYF

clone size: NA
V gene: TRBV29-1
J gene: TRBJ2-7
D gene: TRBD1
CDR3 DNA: TGCAGCGTGGGACAGGGGCCGAGCTCCTACGAGCAGTACTTC
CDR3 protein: CSVGQGPSSYEQYF

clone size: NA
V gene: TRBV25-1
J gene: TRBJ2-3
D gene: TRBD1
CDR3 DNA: TGTGCCAGCAGCCCCCGACCGGGACAGGGGGCGGATACGCAGTATTTT
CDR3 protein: CASSPRPGQGADTQYF

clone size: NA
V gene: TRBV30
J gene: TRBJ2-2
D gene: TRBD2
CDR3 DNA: TGTGCCTGGAGTGTACTTAAGACTAGCGGGAGTCGGGACACCGGGGAGCTGTTTTTT
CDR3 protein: CAWSVLKTSGSRDTGELFF

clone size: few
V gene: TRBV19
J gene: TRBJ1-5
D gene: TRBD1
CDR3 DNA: TGTGCCAGTAGTATAGATCTCTCGGGGACAGGGCCTCAGCCCCAGCATTTT
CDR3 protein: CASSIDLSGTGPQPQHF

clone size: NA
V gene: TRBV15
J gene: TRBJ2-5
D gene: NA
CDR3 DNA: TGTGCCACCAGCCCGAGCGCGGGAACGAGCCAAGAGACCCAGTACTTC
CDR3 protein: CATSPSAGTSQETQYF

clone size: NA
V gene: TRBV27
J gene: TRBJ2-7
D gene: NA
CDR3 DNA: TGTGCCAGCAGTTCCCGCGTCAGAGCTAGTGGGTACGAGCAGTACTTC
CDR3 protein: CASSSRVRASGYEQYF

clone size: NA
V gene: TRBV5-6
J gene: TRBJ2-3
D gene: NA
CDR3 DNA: TGTGCCAGCAGCCCAAACCCAGGGCGATACCCCACAGATACGCAGTATTTT
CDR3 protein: CASSPNPGRYPTDTQYF

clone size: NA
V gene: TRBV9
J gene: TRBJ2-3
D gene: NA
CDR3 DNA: TGTGCCAGCAGCGCCTCGACTAGTCGGCAAGATACGCAGTATTTT
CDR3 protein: CASSASTSRQDTQYF

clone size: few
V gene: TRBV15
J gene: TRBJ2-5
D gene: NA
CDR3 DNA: TGTGCCACCGGCGGAAGGGAGAGGGGGCAAGAGACCCAGTACTTC
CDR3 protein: CATGGRERGQETQYF

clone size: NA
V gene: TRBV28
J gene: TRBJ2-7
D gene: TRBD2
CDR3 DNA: TGTGCCAGCAGTTTCCAAGGACTAGCGGGAAAGCAGTACTTC
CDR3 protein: CASSFQGLAGKQYF

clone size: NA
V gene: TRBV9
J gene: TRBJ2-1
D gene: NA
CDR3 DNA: TGTGCCAGCAGCGTATATCCCCGGGACAATGAGCAGTTCTTC
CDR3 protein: CASSVYPRDNEQFF

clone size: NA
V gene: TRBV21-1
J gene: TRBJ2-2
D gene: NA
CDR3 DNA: TGTGCCAGATCCCGGGACAGGAACACCGGGGAGCTGTTTTTT
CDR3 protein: CARSRDRNTGELFF

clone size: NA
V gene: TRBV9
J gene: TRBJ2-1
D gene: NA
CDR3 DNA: TGTGCCAGCAGCGTCCATGGGGAGAGTGGCTACAATGAGCAGTTCTTC
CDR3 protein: CASSVHGESGYNEQFF

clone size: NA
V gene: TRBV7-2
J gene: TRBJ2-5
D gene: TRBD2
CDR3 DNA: TGTGCCAGCAGCCCTCATAGCGGGAGCTATACGGGGACCCAGTACTTC
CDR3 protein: CASSPHSGSYTGTQYF

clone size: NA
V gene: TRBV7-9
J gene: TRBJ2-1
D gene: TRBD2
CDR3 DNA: TGTGCCAGCAGCTCCTTTGTGACTAGCGGGAGAAGCGAGCAGTTCTTC
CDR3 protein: CASSSFVTSGRSEQFF

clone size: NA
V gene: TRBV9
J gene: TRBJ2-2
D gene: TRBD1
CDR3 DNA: TGTGCCAGCAGCGCCGACGGGACAGGGGGCAACACCGGGGAGCTGTTTTTT
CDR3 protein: CASSADGTGGNTGELFF

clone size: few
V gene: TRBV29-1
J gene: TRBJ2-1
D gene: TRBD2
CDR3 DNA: TGCAGCGTTGAAAGGCGACTAGCGGGTTACAATGAGCAGTTCTTC
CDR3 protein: CSVERRLAGYNEQFF

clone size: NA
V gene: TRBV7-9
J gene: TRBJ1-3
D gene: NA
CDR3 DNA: TGTGCCAGCAGCCACCACCCAGGCGGGGCAGACACCATATATTTT
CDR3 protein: CASSHHPGGADTIYF

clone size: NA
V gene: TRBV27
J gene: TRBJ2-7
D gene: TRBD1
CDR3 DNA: TGTGCCAGCAGTCCCCGACAGGGTAGTCCCTACGAGCAGTACTTC
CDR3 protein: CASSPRQGSPYEQYF

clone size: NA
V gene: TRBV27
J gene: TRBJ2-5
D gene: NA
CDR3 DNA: TGTGCCAGCAGTTCCCGGACTAATTCAAAGCATCCGGGGGAGACCCAGTACTTC
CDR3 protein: CASSSRTNSKHPGETQYF

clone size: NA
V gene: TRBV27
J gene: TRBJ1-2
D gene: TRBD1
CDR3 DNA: TGTGCCAGCAGTTCGACAGGGATGGATGGCTACACCTTC
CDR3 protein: CASSSTGMDGYTF

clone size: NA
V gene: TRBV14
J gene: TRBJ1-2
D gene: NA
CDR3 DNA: TGTGCCAGCAGCCGAAACAGGGATGGCTACACCTTC
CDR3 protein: CASSRNRDGYTF

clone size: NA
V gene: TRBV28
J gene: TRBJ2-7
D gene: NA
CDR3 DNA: TGTGCCAGCAGTTTTCCCAGGCTGGGCTACGAGCAGTACTTC
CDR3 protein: CASSFPRLGYEQYF

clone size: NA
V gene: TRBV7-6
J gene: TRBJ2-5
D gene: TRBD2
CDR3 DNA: TGTGCCAGCAGGTTGTTACCCACTAGCGGGAGGCTCCAAGAGACCCAGTACTTC
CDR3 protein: CASRLLPTSGRLQETQYF

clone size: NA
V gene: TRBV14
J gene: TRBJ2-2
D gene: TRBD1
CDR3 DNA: TGTGCCAGCAGCCCATACCGGGACAGGGCTCGTGACACCGGGGAGCTGTTTTTT
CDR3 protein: CASSPYRDRARDTGELFF

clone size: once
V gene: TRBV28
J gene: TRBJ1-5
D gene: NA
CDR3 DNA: TGTGCCAGCAGTTTAGTGGCAGGAGGGACCAATCAGCCCCAGCATTTT
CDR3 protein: CASSLVAGGTNQPQHF

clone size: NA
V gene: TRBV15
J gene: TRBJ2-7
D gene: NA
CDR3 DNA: TGTGCCACCAGGTTCAGCGCCCGAACAGGGTCCTACGAGCAGTACTTC
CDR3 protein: CATRFSARTGSYEQYF

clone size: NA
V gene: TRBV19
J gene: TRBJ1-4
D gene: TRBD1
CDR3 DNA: TGTGCCAGTAGTATCGGGACAGGAGCCCTTAATGAAAAACTGTTTTTT
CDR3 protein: CASSIGTGALNEKLFF

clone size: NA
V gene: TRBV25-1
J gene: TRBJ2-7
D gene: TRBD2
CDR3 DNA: TGTGCCAGCAGTGATGCAACGGCGACTAGCGGGAGCTACGAGCAGTACTTC
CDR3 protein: CASSDATATSGSYEQYF

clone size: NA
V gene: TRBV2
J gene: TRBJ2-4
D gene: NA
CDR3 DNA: TGTGCCAGCAGTGGATCTAGCTGGGCCAAAAACATTCAGTACTTC
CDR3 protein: CASSGSSWAKNIQYF

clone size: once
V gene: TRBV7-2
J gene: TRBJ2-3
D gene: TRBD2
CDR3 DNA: TGTGCCAGCAGCTTAGCGGTGGTAGCGGGAGGACACGGCGATCACACAGATACGCAGTATTTT
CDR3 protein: CASSLAVVAGGHGDHTDTQYF

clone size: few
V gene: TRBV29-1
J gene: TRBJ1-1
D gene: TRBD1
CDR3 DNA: TGCAGCGTGTGGACAGGGGCTTCCACTGAAGCTTTCTTT
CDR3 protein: CSVWTGASTEAFF

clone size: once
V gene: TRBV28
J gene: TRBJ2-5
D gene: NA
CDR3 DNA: TGTGCCAGCAGTCCCCATGGCCCGAGGGAGACCCAGTACTTC
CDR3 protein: CASSPHGPRETQYF